This T cell receptor (beta chain) derives from a study of blood T cell repertoires in COVID-19. Across the whole study: Spain, Italy and the United States supplied samples that represented acute and convalescent COVID-19. Sample material is recorded as cDNA or gDNA derived from T cells, B-cell-depleted T cells, or PBMCs.

During active infection, Seattle patients enrolled and were then monitored through disease. The junction had 8 bases not matched to a gene; V was cut back by 4 bases and J by 8 bases. Germline V gene sequence: CDR1 MDHEN, CDR2 SYDVKM. There are 15 residues in the CDR3. Original data processing: It was from reference gene primer amplification that nucleated cell counts were estimated. Some clones are missing from TCRdb's copy, which holds only in-frame ones; the method was immunoSEQ multiplex PCR. That table gives V, J and clone size, and the DNA gave D and trimming. In the table there are some 130,000 clones, around nine tenths of which are singletons.

This receptor was obtained from a woman aged 70 to 79 with COVID-19, enrolled during active disease. V and J are TRBV28 and TRBJ2-6; 7 bases match TRBD1. Material: peripheral blood. CDR3 DNA: TGTGCCAGCAGTTCGTCCGGGACAGTCTCCAACGTCCTGACTTTC. This sequence encodes CASSSSGTVSNVLTF.